This TCR beta chain was identified in a study of Graves' ophthalmopathy and Graves' hyperthyroidism. Patients were excluded if they had other autoimmune diseases or uncontrolled infections, and likewise if pregnancy or lactation applied. Clinicians made diagnoses from clinical symptoms, serum thyroxine, TRAb, thyroid ultrasound and orbital computed tomography. This clonotype was detected only once. A much larger clone is a single base away; this may be a read error. Likely a read error: the CDR3 ends without its conserved phenylalanine or tryptophan. Investigators amplified TCR beta CDR3 regions from RNA transcripts. HTBI-primed first-round RT-PCR preceded second-round multiplex PCR. TCRdb re-derived calls from the multiplex PCR reads in MiXCR, one entry per CDR3 protein. The sample lists about 370,000 distinct CDR3 sequences, approximately 16% seen once, with around 1.6% in the top ten. The CDR3 has 14 residues. The germline gives CDR1 GTSNPN, CDR2 SVGIG (reference sequence).

The sequencing sample was made of peripheral blood. The chain couples TRBV30 to TRBJ1-6, with 10 bases aligning to TRBD1. This clonotype was obtained from a woman under 30 with Graves' ophthalmopathy. The CDR3 reads CVWIGQGGNSPLHS. The CDR3, as DNA: TGTGTCTGGATCGGACAGGGGGGCAATTCACCCCTCCACTCT.